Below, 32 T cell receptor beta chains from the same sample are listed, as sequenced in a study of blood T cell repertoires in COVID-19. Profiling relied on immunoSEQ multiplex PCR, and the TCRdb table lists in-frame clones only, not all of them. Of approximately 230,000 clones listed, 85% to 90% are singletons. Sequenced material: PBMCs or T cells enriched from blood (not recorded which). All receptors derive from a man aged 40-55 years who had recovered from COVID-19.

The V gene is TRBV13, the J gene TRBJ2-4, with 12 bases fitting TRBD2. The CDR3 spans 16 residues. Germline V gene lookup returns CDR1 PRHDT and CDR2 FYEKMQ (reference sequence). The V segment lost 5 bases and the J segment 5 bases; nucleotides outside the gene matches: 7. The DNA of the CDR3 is TGTGCCAGCAGCCCCAGGACTAGCGGGGCCGAAAACATTCAGTACTTC. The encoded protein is CASSPRTSGAENIQYF.

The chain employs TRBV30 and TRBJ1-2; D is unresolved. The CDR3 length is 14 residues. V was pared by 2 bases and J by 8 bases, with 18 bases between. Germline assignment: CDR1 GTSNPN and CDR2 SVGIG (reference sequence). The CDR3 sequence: CAWSNSGLWRGYTF. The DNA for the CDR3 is TGTGCCTGGAGTAATTCTGGTCTTTGGAGGGGCTACACCTTC.

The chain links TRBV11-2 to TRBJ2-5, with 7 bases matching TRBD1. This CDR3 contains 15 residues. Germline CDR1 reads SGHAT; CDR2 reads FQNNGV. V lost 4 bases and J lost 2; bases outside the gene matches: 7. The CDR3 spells CASSSWMGQQETQYF. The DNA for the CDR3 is TGTGCCAGCAGCTCCTGGATGGGACAGCAAGAGACCCAGTACTTC.

CDR3 sequence: CSVEAGGQAGGNTIYF. The DNA of the CDR3 is TGCAGCGTTGAAGCCGGCGGACAGGCGGGAGGAAACACCATATATTTT. The chain employs TRBV29-1 and TRBJ1-3, with 7 bases aligning to TRBD1. V shed 1 base, J shed 4 bases, and the junction held 10 bases outside the gene matches. CDR3 size: 16 residues. Per germline, CDR1 SQVTM and CDR2 ANQGSEA.

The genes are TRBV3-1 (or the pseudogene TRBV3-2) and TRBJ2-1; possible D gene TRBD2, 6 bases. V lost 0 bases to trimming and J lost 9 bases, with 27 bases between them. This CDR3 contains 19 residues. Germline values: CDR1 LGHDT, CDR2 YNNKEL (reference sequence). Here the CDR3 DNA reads TGTGCCAGCAGCCAAGATCTCTTAGACCGTACTAGCTTTTGGGGTGAGCAGTTCTTC. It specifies CASSQDLLDRTSFWGEQFF.

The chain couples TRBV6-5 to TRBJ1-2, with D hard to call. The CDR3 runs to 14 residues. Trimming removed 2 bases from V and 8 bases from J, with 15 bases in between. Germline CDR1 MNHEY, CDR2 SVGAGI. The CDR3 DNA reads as TGTGCCAGCAGTTACGGTGAGGGCTCTCGGGGCTACACCTTC. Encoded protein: CASSYGEGSRGYTF.

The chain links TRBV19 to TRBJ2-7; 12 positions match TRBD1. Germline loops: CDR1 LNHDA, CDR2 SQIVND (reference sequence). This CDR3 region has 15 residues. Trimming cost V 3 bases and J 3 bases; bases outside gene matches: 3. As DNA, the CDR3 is TGTGCCAGTAGTATTGGGACAGGGGGCTACTACGAGCAGTACTTC. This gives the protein CASSIGTGGYYEQYF.

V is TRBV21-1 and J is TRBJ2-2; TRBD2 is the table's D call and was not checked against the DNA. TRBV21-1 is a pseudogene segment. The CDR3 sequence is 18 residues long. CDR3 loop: CASSSTKRGGLGTGELFF. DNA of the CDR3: TGTGCCAGCAGCTCAACGAAGCGGGGGGGCCTAGGGACCGGGGAGCTGTTTTTT.

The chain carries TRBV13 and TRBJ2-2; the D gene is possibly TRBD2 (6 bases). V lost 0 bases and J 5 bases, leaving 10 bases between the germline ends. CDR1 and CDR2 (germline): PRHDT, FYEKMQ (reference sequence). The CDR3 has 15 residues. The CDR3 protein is CASSLGGGQTGELFF. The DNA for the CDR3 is TGTGCCAGCAGCTTAGGAGGAGGGCAAACCGGGGAGCTGTTTTTT.

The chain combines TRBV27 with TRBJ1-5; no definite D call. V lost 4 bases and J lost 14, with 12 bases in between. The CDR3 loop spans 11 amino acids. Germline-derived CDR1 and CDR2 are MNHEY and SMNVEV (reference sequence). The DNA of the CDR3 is TGTGCCAGCAGTTATCCAGATGGAGAGCATTTT. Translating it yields CASSYPDGEHF.

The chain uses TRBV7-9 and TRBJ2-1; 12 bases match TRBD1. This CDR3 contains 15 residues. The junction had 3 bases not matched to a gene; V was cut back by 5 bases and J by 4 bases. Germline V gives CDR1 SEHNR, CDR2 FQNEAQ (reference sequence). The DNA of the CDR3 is TGTGCCAGCAGCATGGGACAGGGGGCTTACAATGAGCAGTTCTTC. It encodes CASSMGQGAYNEQFF. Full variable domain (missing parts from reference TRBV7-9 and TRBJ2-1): DTGVSQNPRHKITKRGQNVTFRCDPISEHNRLYWYRQTLGQGPEFLTYFQNEAQLEKSRLLSDRFSAERPKGSFSTLEIQRTEQGDSAMYLCASSMGQGAYNEQFFGPGTRLTVL.

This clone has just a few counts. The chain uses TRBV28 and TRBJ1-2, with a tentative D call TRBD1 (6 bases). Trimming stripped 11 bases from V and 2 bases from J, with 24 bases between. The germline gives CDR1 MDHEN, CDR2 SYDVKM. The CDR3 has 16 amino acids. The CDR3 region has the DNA TGTGCCTTGAGGGGACAACACAACGGGCCAAACTATGGCTACACCTTC. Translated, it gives CALRGQHNGPNYGYTF.

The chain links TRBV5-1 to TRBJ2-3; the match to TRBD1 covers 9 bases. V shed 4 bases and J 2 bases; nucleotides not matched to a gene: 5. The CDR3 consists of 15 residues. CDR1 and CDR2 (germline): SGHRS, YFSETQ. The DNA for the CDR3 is TGCGCCAGCAGCCTCGGGACAGGGAACACAGATACGCAGTATTTT. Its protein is CASSLGTGNTDTQYF.

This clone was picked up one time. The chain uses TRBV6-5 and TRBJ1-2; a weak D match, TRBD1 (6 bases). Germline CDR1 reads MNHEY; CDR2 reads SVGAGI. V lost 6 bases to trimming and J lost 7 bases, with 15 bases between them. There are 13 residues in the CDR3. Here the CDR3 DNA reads TGTGCCAGCAGGGGGGCCAGGGGATTTGGCTACACCTTC. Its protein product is CASRGARGFGYTF.

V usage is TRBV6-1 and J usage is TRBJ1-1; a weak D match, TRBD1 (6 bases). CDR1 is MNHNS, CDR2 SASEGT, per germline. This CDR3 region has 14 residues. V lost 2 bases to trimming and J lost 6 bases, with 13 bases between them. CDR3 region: CASSEQQGLAEAFF. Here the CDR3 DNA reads TGTGCCAGCAGTGAACAACAGGGATTGGCTGAAGCTTTCTTT.

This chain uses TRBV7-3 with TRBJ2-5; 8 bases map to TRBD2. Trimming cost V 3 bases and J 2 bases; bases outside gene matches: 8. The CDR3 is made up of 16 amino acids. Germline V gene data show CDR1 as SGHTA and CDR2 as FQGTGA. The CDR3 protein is CASSLGLGRVQETQYF. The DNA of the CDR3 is TGTGCCAGCAGCTTGGGACTAGGGAGGGTACAAGAGACCCAGTACTTC. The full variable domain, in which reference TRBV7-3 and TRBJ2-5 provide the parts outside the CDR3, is GAGVSQTPSNKVTEKGKYVELRCDPISGHTALYWYRQSLGQGPEFLIYFQGTGAADDSGLPNDRFFAVRPEGSVSTLKIQRTERGDSAVYLCASSLGLGRVQETQYFGPGTRLLVL.

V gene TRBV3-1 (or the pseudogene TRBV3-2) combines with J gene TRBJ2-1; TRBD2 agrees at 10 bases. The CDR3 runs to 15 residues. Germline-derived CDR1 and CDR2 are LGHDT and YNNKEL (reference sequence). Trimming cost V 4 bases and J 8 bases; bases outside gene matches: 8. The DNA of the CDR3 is TGTGCCAGCAGCCCAGGGACTAGCGAAGCCGATGAGCAGTTCTTC. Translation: CASSPGTSEADEQFF.

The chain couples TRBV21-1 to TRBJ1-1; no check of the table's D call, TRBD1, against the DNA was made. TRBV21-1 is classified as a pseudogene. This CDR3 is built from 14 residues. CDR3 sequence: CASSVGQGFTEAFF. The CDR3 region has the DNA TGTGCCAGCAGCGTAGGACAGGGGTTCACTGAAGCTTTCTTT.

The chain's CDR3 is CASSLGQPNSGNTIYF. The CDR3 nucleotides read TGTGCCAGCAGCTTGGGACAGCCCAACTCTGGAAACACCATATATTTT. The V and J genes are TRBV7-6 and TRBJ1-3; TRBD1 aligns across 7 bases. CDR1 is SGHVS, CDR2 FNYEAQ, per germline. With V trimmed by 3 bases and J by 0 bases, 5 bases remained unmatched. This CDR3 comprises 16 residues.

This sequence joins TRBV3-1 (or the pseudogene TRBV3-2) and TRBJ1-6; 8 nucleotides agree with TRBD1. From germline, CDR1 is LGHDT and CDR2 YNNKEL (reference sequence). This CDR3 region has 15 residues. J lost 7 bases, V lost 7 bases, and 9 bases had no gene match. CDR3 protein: CASTYGQGDNSPLHF. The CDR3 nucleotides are TGTGCCAGCACCTACGGACAGGGAGACAATTCACCCCTCCACTTT.

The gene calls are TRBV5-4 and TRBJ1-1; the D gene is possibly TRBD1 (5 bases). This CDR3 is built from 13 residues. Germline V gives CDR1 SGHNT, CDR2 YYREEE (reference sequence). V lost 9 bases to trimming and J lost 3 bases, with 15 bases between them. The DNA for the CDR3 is TGTGCCACAACCCAGACGGGGGACACTGAAGCTTTCTTT. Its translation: CATTQTGDTEAFF.

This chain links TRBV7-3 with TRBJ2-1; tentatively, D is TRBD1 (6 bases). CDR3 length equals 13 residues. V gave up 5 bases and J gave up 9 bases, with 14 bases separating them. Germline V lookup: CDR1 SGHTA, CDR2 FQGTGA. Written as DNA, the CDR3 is TGTGCCAGCAGCGCCCGAGGGGGATCTGAGCAGTTCTTC. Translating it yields CASSARGGSEQFF.

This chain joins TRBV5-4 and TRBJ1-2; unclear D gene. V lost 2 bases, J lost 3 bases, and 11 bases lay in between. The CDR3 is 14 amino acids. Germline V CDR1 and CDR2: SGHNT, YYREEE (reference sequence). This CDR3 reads CASSFADFDYGYTF. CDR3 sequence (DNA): TGTGCCAGCAGCTTTGCGGATTTCGACTATGGCTACACCTTC.

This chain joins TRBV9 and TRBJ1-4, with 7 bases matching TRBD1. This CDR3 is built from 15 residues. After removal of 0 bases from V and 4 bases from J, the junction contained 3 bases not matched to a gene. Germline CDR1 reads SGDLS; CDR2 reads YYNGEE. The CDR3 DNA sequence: TGTGCCAGCAGCGTAGGGACAGGACTTAATGAAAAACTGTTTTTT. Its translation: CASSVGTGLNEKLFF.

The CDR3 DNA sequence: TGTGCCAGCAGTTTCCGGCCGGGGGTCGGAGCTTTCTTT. This codes for CASSFRPGVGAFF. This chain links TRBV28 with TRBJ1-1, with D possibly being TRBD1 (5 bases). The CDR3 spans 13 residues. V lost 3 bases and J 10 bases, leaving 15 bases between the germline ends. Per the germline V gene, CDR1 is MDHEN and CDR2 is SYDVKM.

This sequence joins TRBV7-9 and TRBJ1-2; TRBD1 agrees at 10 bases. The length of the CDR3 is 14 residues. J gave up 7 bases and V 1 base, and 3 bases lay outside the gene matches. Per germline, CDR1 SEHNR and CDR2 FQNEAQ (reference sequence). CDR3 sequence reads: CASSLDWDRGGYTF. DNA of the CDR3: TGTGCCAGCAGCTTAGACTGGGACAGGGGTGGCTACACCTTC.

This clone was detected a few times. In DNA, the CDR3 is TGTGCCAGCAGCCCTCAAGGAGTCCACGAGCAGTACTTC. The encoded protein is CASSPQGVHEQYF. The chain links TRBV5-4 to TRBJ2-7; no definite D call. The germline V gene encodes CDR1 SGHNT and CDR2 YYREEE (reference sequence). The CDR3 sequence is 13 residues long. Trimming shortened V by 4 bases and J by 5 bases, and 13 bases separated the two germline ends.

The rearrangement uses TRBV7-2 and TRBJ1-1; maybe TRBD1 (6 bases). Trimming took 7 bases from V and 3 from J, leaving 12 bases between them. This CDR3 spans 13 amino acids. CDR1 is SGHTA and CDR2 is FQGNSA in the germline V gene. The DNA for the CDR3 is TGTGCCAGCACCCTCCACAGGGACACTGAAGCTTTCTTT. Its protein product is CASTLHRDTEAFF.

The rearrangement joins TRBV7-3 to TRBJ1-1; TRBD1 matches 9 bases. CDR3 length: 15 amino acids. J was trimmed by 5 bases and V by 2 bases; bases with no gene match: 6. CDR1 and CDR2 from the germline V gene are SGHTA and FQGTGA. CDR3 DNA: TGTGCCAGCAGCTTACTGGGACAGGGAGGAACTGAAGCTTTCTTT. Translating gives CASSLLGQGGTEAFF.

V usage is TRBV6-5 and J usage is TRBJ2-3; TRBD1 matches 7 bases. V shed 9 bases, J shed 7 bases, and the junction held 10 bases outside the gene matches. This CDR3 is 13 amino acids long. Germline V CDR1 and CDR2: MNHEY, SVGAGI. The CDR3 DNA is TGTGCCAGTTCGCTGGACAGGTCCTATACGCAGTATTTT. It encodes CASSLDRSYTQYF.

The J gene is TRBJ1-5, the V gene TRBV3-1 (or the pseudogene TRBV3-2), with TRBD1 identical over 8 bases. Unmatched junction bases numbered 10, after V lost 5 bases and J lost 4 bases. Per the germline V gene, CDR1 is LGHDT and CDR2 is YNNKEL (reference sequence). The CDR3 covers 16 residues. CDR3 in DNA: TGTGCCAGCAGCGCAAAATACGGGACAGGAAATCAGCCCCAGCATTTT. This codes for CASSAKYGTGNQPQHF.

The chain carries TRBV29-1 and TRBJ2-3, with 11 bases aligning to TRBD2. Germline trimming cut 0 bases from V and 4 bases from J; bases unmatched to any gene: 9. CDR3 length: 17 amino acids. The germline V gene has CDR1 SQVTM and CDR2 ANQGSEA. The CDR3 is CSVEEIPLAGDADTQYF. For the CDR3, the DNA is TGCAGCGTTGAAGAAATCCCACTAGCGGGAGATGCAGATACGCAGTATTTT.